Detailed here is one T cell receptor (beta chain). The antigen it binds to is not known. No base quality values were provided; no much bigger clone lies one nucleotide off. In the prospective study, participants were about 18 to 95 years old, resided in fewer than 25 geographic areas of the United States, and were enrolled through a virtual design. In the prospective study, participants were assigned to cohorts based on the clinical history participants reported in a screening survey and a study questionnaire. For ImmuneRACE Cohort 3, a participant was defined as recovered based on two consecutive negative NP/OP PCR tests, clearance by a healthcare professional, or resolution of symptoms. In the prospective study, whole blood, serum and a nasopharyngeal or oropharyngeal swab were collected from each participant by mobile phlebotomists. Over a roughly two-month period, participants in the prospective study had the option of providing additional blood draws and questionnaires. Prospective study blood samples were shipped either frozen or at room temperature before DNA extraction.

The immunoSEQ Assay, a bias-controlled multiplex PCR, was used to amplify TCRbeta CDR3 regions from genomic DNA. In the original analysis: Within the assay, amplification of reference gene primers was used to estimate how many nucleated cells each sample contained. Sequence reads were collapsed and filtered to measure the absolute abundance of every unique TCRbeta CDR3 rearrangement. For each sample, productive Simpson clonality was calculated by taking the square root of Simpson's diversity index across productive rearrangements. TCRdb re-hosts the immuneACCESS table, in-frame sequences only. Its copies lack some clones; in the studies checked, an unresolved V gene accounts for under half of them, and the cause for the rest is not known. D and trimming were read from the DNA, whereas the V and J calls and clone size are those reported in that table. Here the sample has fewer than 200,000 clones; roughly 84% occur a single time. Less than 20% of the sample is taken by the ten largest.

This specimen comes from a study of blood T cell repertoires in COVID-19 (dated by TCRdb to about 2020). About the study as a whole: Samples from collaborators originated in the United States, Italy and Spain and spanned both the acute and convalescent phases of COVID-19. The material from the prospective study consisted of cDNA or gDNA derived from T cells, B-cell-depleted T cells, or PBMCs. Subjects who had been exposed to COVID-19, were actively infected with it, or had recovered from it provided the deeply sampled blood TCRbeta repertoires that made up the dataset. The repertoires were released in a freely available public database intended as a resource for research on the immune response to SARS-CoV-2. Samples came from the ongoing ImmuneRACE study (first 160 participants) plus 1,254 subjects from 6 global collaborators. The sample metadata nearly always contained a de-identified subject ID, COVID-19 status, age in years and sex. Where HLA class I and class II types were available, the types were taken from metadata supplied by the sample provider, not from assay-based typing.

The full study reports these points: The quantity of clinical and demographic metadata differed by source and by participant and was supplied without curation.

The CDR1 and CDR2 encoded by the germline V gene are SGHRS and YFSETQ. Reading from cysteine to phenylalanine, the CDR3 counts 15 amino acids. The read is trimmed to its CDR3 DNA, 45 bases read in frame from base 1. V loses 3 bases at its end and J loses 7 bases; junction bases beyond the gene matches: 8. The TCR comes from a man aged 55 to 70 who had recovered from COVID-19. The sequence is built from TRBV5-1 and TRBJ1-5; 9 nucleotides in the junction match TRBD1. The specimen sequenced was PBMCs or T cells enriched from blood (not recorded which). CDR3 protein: CASSSGDRAGQPQHF. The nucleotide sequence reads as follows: TGCGCCAGCAGCTCAGGGGACAGGGCAGGACAGCCCCAGCATTTT.